The T cell receptor (beta chain) described here comes from a study of cytomegalovirus exposure and HLA in healthy donors. Method: immunoSEQ multiplex PCR; TCRdb's copy keeps in-frame clones and lacks some. The sample includes some 99,000 clones, around nine tenths of them seen just once. Broader study findings: Investigators reported 150 to 200 TCR beta chains as tied to cytomegalovirus.

A note on this clone: The antigen is unknown.

Deletions cut 0 bases from V and 9 bases from J, with 6 bases between. The CDR3 has 12 residues. The germline gives CDR1 MNHEY, CDR2 SVGAGI. The sample was PBMCs. The chain couples TRBV6-5 to TRBJ2-1; no firm D call. This TCR derives from a woman in her late teens or twenties in good health and CMV-seronegative. The CDR3 sequence is CASSYSSSEQFF. CDR3 nucleotide sequence: TGTGCCAGCAGTTACTCGAGTAGTGAGCAGTTCTTC.